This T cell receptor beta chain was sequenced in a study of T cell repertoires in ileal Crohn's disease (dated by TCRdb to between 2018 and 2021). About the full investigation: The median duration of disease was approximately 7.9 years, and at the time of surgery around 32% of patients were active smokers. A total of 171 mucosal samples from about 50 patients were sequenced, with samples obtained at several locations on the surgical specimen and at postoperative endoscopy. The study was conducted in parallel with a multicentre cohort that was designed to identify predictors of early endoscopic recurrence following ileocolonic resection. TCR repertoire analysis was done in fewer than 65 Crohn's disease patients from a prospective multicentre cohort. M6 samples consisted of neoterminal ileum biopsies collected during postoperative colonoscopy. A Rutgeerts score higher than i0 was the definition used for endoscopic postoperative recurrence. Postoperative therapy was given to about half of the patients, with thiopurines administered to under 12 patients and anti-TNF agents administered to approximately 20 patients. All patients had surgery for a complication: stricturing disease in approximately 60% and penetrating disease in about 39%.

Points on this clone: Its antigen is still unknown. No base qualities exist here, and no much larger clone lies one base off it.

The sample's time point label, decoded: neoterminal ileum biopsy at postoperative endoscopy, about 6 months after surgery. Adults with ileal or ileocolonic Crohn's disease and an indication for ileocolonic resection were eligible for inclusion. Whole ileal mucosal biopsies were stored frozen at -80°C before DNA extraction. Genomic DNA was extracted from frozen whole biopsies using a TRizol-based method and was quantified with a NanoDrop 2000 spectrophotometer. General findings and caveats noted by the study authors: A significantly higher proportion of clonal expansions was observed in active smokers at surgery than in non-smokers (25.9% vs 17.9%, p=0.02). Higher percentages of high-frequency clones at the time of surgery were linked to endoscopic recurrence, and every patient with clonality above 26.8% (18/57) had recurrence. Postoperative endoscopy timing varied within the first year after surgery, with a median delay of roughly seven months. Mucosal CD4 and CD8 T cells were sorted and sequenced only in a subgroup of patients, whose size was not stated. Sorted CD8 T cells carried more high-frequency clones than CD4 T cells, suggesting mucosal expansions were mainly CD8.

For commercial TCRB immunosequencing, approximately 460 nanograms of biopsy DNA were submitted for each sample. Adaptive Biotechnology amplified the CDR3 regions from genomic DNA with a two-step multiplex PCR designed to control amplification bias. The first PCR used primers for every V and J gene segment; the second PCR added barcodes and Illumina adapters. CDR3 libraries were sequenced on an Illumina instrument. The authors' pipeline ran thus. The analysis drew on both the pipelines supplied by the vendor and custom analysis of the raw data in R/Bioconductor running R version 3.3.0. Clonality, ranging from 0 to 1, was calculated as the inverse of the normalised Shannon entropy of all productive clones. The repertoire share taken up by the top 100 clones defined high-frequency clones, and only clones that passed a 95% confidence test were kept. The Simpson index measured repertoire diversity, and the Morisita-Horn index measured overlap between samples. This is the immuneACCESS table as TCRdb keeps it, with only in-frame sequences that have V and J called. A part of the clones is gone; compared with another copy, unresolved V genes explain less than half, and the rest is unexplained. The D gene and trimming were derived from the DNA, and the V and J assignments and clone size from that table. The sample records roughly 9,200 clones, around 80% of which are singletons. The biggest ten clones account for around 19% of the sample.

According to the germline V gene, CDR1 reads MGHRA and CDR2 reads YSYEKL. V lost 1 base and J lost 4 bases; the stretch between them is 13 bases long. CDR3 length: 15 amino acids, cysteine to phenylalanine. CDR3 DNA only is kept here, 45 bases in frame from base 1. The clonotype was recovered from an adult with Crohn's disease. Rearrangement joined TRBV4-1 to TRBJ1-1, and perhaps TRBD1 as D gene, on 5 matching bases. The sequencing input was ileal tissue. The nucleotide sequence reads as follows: TGCGCCAGCAGCCAAGTCTCGGGGGTATTCACTGAAGCTTTCTTT. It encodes CASSQVSGVFTEAFF.